This TCR beta chain stems from a study of CD8+ T cells in alopecia areata. General study results and limits: Just one nonresponder means the tie between baseline CD8+ expansion and response stays uncertain. Greater clonality was observed in lesional scalp samples, especially alopecia totalis/universalis, versus normal scalp.

Notes on this clone: The antigen remains undetermined.

The length of the CDR3 is 15 residues. Germline CDR1 and CDR2: MNHNY and SVGAGI (reference sequence). V shed 6 bases and J 7 bases; nucleotides not matched to a gene: 11. This sample's treatment: oral pan-JAK inhibitor, 5-10 mg twice daily. Obtained from alopecia areata patients were lesional scalp punch biopsies along with peripheral blood. Reverse transcription of extracted RNA yielded cDNA, which provided the sequencing template. Data came from immunoSEQ multiplex PCR; TCRdb stores just in-frame clones and leaves some out. The data contain 200,000 or so clones, approximately 45% of them singletons.

The receptor comes from a human donor with alopecia areata. V and J are TRBV6-6 and TRBJ2-7; 11 bases are a match to TRBD2. This specimen consisted of CD4+ T cells sorted from blood, obtained at approximately week 36, from a patient treated with tofacitinib. DNA of the CDR3: TGTGCCAGCAGAGAGGGACTAGCGGTTCTGAAGGAGCAGTACTTC. It yields the protein CASREGLAVLKEQYF.